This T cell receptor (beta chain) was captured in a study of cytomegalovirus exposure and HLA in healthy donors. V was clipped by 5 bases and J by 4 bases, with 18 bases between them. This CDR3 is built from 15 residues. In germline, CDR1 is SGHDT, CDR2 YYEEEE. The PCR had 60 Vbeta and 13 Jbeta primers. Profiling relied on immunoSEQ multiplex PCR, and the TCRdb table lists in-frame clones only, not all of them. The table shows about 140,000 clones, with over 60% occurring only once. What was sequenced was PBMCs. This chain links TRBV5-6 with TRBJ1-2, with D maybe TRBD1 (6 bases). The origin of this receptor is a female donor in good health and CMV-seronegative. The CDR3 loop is CASRLSPDRSYGYTF. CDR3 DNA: TGTGCCAGCAGGTTGTCCCCAGACAGGAGCTATGGCTACACCTTC.